The clone carrying this TCR delta chain was seen more than once but under ten times. A far larger clone differs by one base, so this is likely a read error. TCRdb re-called the RT-PCR reads through CATT. The data show about 2,700 delta-chain clones, with 1.5% to 2% seen just once and approximately 37% held by the top ten. This sample is part of a study of gamma-delta T cells after stem cell transplantation. The germline gives CDR1 TSWWSYY, CDR2 QGS. This CDR3 is 22 amino acids long. V lost 4 bases to trimming and J lost 0 bases, with 33 bases between them. Sequenced material: gamma-delta T cells. This TCR derives from a human donor. It is not recorded whose cells these are; they may come from a transplant donor. The chain is built from TRDV1 and TRDJ1; D remains ambiguous. As DNA, the CDR3 is TGTGCTCTTGGGGGCTTACGGCTGGTTTGGTTTGACACTCCCGACTACACCGATAAACTCATCTTT. It codes for CALGGLRLVWFDTPDYTDKLIF.